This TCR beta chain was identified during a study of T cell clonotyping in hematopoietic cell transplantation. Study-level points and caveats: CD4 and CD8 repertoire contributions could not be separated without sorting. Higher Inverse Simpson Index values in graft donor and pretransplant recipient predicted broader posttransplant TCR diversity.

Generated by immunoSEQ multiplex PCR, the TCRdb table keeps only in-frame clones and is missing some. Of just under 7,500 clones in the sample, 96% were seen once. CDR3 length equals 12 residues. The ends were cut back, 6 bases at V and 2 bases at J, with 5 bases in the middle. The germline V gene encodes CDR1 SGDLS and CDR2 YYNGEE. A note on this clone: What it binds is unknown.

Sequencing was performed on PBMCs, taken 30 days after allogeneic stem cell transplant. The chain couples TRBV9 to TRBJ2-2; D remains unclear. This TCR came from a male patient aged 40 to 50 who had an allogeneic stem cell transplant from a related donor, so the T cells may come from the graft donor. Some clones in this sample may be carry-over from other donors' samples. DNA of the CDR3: TGTGCCAGCACCTACAACACCGGGGAGCTGTTTTTT. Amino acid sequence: CASTYNTGELFF.